Sequencing of this TCR beta chain was carried out in a study of blood T cell repertoires in COVID-19. Germline CDR1 and CDR2: MGHDK and SYGVNS. CDR3 length: 13 residues. V lost 3 bases, J lost 9 bases, and 4 bases stayed unmatched. Original processing notes: From reference gene primer amplification, estimates of nucleated cell counts were derived. Profiled with immunoSEQ multiplex PCR; TCRdb holds only in-frame clones, not every one. V and J calls and clone size are copied from that table; D and trimming were computed from the DNA. The sample lists around 310,000 clones; around 89% were seen once. The sequencing sample was made of PBMCs or T cells enriched from blood (not recorded which). The TCR originated in a woman between 40 and 50 years old who had recovered from COVID-19. The chain employs TRBV25-1 and TRBJ1-4; 7 bases are shared with TRBD1. DNA for the CDR3: TGTGCCAGCAGTGACACAGGGGAACAAAAACTGTTTTTT. This encodes CASSDTGEQKLFF. Combining the CDR3 with reference TRBV25-1 and TRBJ1-4 gives the whole variable domain EADIYQTPRYLVIGTGKKITLECSQTMGHDKMYWYQQDPGMELHLIHYSYGVNSTEKGDLSSESTVSRIRTEHFPLTLESARPSHTSQYLCASSDTGEQKLFFGSGTQLSVL.